The source of this T cell receptor (beta chain) is a study of blood T cell repertoires in COVID-19. Overall study context: Samples came from the United States, Italy and Spain, spanning acute and convalescent COVID-19. In each case, the material was cDNA or gDNA derived from T cells, B-cell-depleted T cells, or PBMCs.

TCRdb keeps only in-frame clones here, not all; method: immunoSEQ multiplex PCR. The sample yields hundreds of thousands of clones, approximately 90% seen once. V shed 7 bases and J shed 4 bases, with 13 bases lying between them. Germline values: CDR1 MNHEY, CDR2 SVGAGI. The CDR3 extends over 13 amino acids. V and J are TRBV6-5 and TRBJ1-2, with D perhaps matching TRBD1 (5 bases). Sequencing was performed on peripheral blood. The TCR comes from a woman between 18 and 30 years old with acute or convalescent COVID-19. As DNA, the CDR3 is TGTGCCAGCATCGATAGGGGATTCTATGGCTACACCTTC. It encodes CASIDRGFYGYTF.